The sequence of this TCR beta chain was determined in a study of shared clonotypes between healthy human individuals. Donation came from healthy HIV-negative adults that had no recent acute infections or vaccinations. CDR1 is SGHAT and CDR2 is FQNNGV in the germline V gene. V was clipped by 0 bases and J by 6 bases, with 12 bases between them. This CDR3 is built from 14 residues. Some clones are missing from TCRdb's copy, which holds only in-frame ones; the method was immunoSEQ multiplex PCR. Of about 1.5 million clones detected, roughly 98% appear once; the ten largest clones hold 0.45%. Study findings and constraints: Generation probabilities of non-shared clonotypes were lower (relative to those shared by all four donors). Rarefaction indicated that sorted-subset sequencing remained incomplete although depth was large. Naive subsets generally had larger estimated richness than memory subsets.

Comment on this clone: Antigen unknown.

The TCR was taken from a man aged 30 to 45 in good health. Material: naive CD4+ T cells sorted from blood. Subset noted: CD45RA+ positively selected. The rearrangement uses TRBV11-2 and TRBJ2-7; D not resolved. CDR3: CASSLDCDTCEQYF. Written as DNA, the CDR3 is TGTGCCAGCAGCTTAGACTGTGACACTTGCGAGCAGTACTTC. Using reference TRBV11-2 and TRBJ2-7 for the parts outside the CDR3, the full variable domain is EAGVAQSPRYKIIEKRQSVAFWCNPISGHATLYWYQQILGQGPKLLIQFQNNGVVDDSQLPKDRFSAERLKGVDSTLKIQPAKLEDSAVYLCASSLDCDTCEQYFGPGTRLTVT.